The clone carrying this T cell receptor (beta chain) was seen only a few times. The antigen is unknown. One entry per CDR3 protein, called by TCRdb with MiXCR from the RT-PCR reads. Found here are around 500,000 distinct CDR3 sequences, roughly 11% of them singletons; the top ten hold approximately 12%. Trimming pared 5 bases from V and 7 bases from J, leaving 17 bases between. The CDR3 is made up of 15 amino acids. Germline V gene sequence: CDR1 SEHNR, CDR2 FQNEAQ (reference sequence). The data were obtained in a study of response to subunit inactivated influenza vaccine. Study findings and constraints: T cells newly recruited by each seasonal influenza vaccination are few, the authors suggested.

The sequencing used PBMCs from blood, collected more than 35 days after vaccination. The receptor comes from a man in his fifties who received an inactivated influenza vaccine. J is TRBJ2-2 and V is TRBV7-9; D uncertain. CDR3 amino acids: CASSPPPERLGELFF. CDR3 sequence (DNA): TGTGCCAGCAGCCCCCCCCCGGAGAGGCTCGGGGAGCTGTTTTTT.